Listed here are 20 T cell receptor beta chains from one sample, sequenced in a study of breast tumors, draining lymph nodes, adjacent tissues (dated by TCRdb to 2016 to 2017). The axillary draining lymph nodes of breast cancer patients were the source of the lymph node samples. Library generation was performed with multiplex PCR. Instrument used: Illumina HiSeq 2000. TCRdb handled the public reads itself, with Q25 trimming in fastp and clone calling in MiXCR, and kept productive beta chains. Each entry is one CDR3 protein sequence, shown with its most common DNA and genes. This sample gives 100,000 to 150,000 distinct CDR3 sequences in total; about 20% of them show up just once. 2.5% to 3% of the sample rests with the top ten. The sample comprised axillary lymph node tissue. These receptors were obtained from a female donor with breast cancer. Some clones in this sample may be carry-over from other donors' samples.

This clonotype was counted at least ten times. The chain has TRBV5-5 and TRBJ2-1; unclear D gene. Germline values: CDR1 SGHKS, CDR2 YYEKEE (reference sequence). Trimming took 2 bases from V and 4 from J, leaving 4 bases between them. The CDR3 runs 12 residues. The CDR3 DNA sequence: TGTGCCAGCAGCTTTCAGTACAATGAGCAGTTCTTC. Translating it yields CASSFQYNEQFF.

V and J are TRBV7-9 and TRBJ2-1; the D is unclear. The length of the CDR3 is 13 residues. The germline V gene has CDR1 SEHNR and CDR2 FQNEAQ (reference sequence). Trimming left V 8 bases short and J 9 bases short, with 17 bases between. CDR3 nucleotides: TGTGCCAGCCTACCGGCCGGTGGTGTTGAGCAGTTCTTC. The encoded protein is CASLPAGGVEQFF.

This clonotype was seen at least ten times. The chain couples TRBV5-6 to TRBJ2-3; tentative D call: TRBD1 (5 bases). CDR1 is SGHDT, CDR2 YYEEEE, per germline. The length of the CDR3 is 14 residues. Trimming shortened V by 1 base and J by 2 bases, and 8 bases separated the two germline ends. This CDR3 is CASSLSGHTDTQYF. For the CDR3, the DNA is TGTGCCAGCAGCTTGTCAGGGCACACAGATACGCAGTATTTT.

Ten or more counts support this clonotype. Written as DNA, the CDR3 is TGTGCCAGCAGCTTAGAGGGACCCCCCGGGGAGCAGTACTTC. Residues: CASSLEGPPGEQYF. V gene TRBV11-3 combines with J gene TRBJ2-7; D is possibly TRBD1 or TRBD2 (5 bases each). V was pared by 0 bases and J by 7 bases, with 13 bases between. The CDR3 has 14 amino acids. Germline CDR1 reads SGHNT; CDR2 reads YENEEA.

The table lists this clonotype with many counts. The V and J genes are TRBV7-2 and TRBJ2-7; D is perhaps TRBD2 (6 bases). V lost 5 bases, J lost 3 bases, and 17 bases lay in between. The CDR3 spans 15 residues. The germline gives CDR1 SGHTA, CDR2 FQGNSA. CDR3 sequence: CASSPPGTGNYEQYF. CDR3 sequence (DNA): TGTGCCAGCAGCCCTCCGGGGACTGGTAACTACGAGCAGTACTTC.

In the case of this clonotype: A read error may explain this, as a much larger clone is one base away. The genes are TRBV6-6 and TRBJ2-1; 11 nucleotides agree with TRBD2. CDR1 is MNHNY and CDR2 is SVGAGI in the germline V gene (reference sequence). This CDR3 spans 15 amino acids. The J segment lost 7 bases and the V segment lost 7 bases, leaving 9 bases of the junction unmatched. CDR3 in amino acids: CASNGRLAGRNEQFF. The CDR3 nucleotides are TGTGCCAGCAATGGTCGACTAGCGGGAAGGAATGAGCAGTTCTTC.

This clonotype appeared many times. The genes are TRBV27 and TRBJ2-7; 14 nucleotides align to TRBD2. The CDR3 spans 14 residues. CDR1 and CDR2 from the germline V gene are MNHEY and SMNVEV (reference sequence). V trimming: 6 bases; J trimming: 4 bases; junction bases outside the gene matches: 2. CDR3 sequence: CASRGLAGGYEQYF. The CDR3 DNA sequence: TGTGCCAGCAGAGGACTAGCGGGGGGTTACGAGCAGTACTTC.

The rearrangement joins TRBV18 to TRBJ2-1; D not certain. The V end lost 3 bases, the J end lost 4 bases, and 7 bases lay between the germline ends. This CDR3 region has 13 residues. Germline V gene data show CDR1 as KGHSH and CDR2 as LQKENI. The CDR3 nucleotides read TGTGCCAGCTCACCGGGCAGGTACAATGAGCAGTTCTTC. Residues: CASSPGRYNEQFF.

This clonotype has at least ten counts. The gene calls are TRBV5-4 and TRBJ2-3, with 8 bases lining up with TRBD2. The germline V gene encodes CDR1 SGHNT and CDR2 YYREEE (reference sequence). The CDR3 totals 16 residues. V lost 4 bases to trimming and J lost 3 bases; unmatched junction nucleotides: 10. In DNA, the CDR3 is TGTGCCAGCAGCCTACGGGAGGGAGGGAGGACAGATACGCAGTATTTT. Translated, it gives CASSLREGGRTDTQYF. The whole variable domain, remainder taken from reference TRBV5-4 and TRBJ2-3, is ETGVTQSPTHLIKTRGQQVTLRCSSQSGHNTVSWYQQALGQGPQFIFQYYREEENGRGNFPPRFSGLQFPNYSSELNVNALELDDSALYLCASSLREGGRTDTQYFGPGTRLTVL.

Worth noting for this clonotype: A read error may be the cause here, since a much bigger clone is one base away. Since no conserved phenylalanine or tryptophan closes the CDR3, a read error is the likely cause. The rearrangement joins TRBV5-4 to TRBJ2-3; no reliable D call. The CDR3 sequence is 15 residues long. With 0 bases removed from V and 2 bases from J, the gap between germline ends came to 10 bases. Germline V lookup: CDR1 SGHNT, CDR2 YYREEE (reference sequence). CDR3 coding DNA: TGTGCCAGCAGCTTGGAGAGCAGATTCACAGATACGCAGTATATT. This encodes CASSLESRFTDTQYI.

Turning to this clonotype: This may come from a read error, since a much larger clone is one base off. The CDR3 DNA sequence: TGTGCCATCGGAACTAGCGGCCTCTACTACGAGCAGTACTTC. Amino acid sequence: CAIGTSGLYYEQYF. The chain recombines TRBV10-3 with TRBJ2-7, with 8 bases matching TRBD2. CDR1 is ENHRY and CDR2 is SYGVKD in the germline V gene. Unmatched junction bases numbered 9, after V lost 8 bases and J lost 3 bases. The CDR3 is 14 amino acids.

Only a few counts were recorded for this clonotype. The genes are TRBV5-1 and TRBJ2-5; D is undetermined. This CDR3 has 14 amino acids. The germline V gene has CDR1 SGHRS and CDR2 YFSETQ. Trimming left V 5 bases short and J 4 bases short, with 15 bases between. For the CDR3, the DNA is TGCGCCAGCAGTTTCTCTACTTACAGAGAGACCCAGTACTTC. Residues: CASSFSTYRETQYF.

This clonotype was seen many times. The chain recombines TRBV3-1 with TRBJ2-3; D gene ambiguous. The germline V gene has CDR1 LGHDT and CDR2 YNNKEL (reference sequence). The length of the CDR3 is 13 residues. Trimming stripped 3 bases from V and 4 bases from J, with 8 bases between. CDR3 in DNA: TGTGCCAGCAGCCACGGTGCTGCAGATACGCAGTATTTT. It specifies CASSHGAADTQYF.

The sample holds many counts of this clonotype. The J gene is TRBJ2-3, the V gene TRBV20-1; D is perhaps TRBD2 (5 bases). V shed 6 bases and J shed 4 bases, with 20 bases lying between them. The CDR3 has 15 amino acids. Germline V gives CDR1 DFQATT, CDR2 SNEGSKA (reference sequence). CDR3 nucleotides: TGCAGTGCCCCGTGGATAGCGTCCCCGTCAGATACGCAGTATTTT. This sequence encodes CSAPWIASPSDTQYF.

The chain has TRBV30 and TRBJ1-5; no reliable D call. Trimming removed 2 bases at V and 3 bases at J, with 8 bases between. Germline CDR1 reads GTSNPN; CDR2 reads SVGIG (reference sequence). The CDR3 totals 13 residues. For the CDR3, the DNA is TGTGCCTGGAGTCAAGGGAACAATCAGCCCCAGCATTTT. The encoded protein is CAWSQGNNQPQHF.

Concerning this clonotype: It may be a read error: a sequence one base away is much more abundant. The chain has TRBV11-1 and TRBJ2-1; D is perhaps TRBD1 (6 bases). Germline CDR1 is SGHAT and CDR2 is FQDESV (reference sequence). There are 13 residues in the CDR3. The CDR3 loop reads CASSRLRDNEQLF. DNA for the CDR3: TGTGCCAGCAGCCGCCTGAGGGACAATGAGCAGCTCTTC.

In its sample, this clonotype was seen many times. The chain recombines TRBV6-5 with TRBJ1-6; 7 bases map to TRBD1. The CDR3 extends over 15 amino acids. The J segment lost 10 bases and the V segment lost 5 bases, leaving 11 bases of the junction unmatched. CDR1 is MNHEY and CDR2 is SVGAGI in the germline V gene. This CDR3 reads CASSTRQGGGSPLHF. CDR3 nucleotide sequence: TGTGCCAGCAGTACCCGACAGGGAGGCGGATCACCCCTCCACTTT.

With regard to this clonotype: This sequence may be a read error, since a much larger clone differs from it by one base. V gene TRBV6-5 combines with J gene TRBJ2-2, with 7 bases lining up with TRBD2. The germline V gene has CDR1 MNHEY and CDR2 SVGAGI. The CDR3 is 17 residues long. The CDR3 DNA is TGTGCCAGCAGTTACTCGAGAGGCGGGAGCAGTACCGGGGGGCTGTTTTTT. Protein: CASSYSRGGSSTGGLFF.

As concerns this clonotype: A much more abundant neighbour one base away suggests this may be a read error. The CDR3 does not end in the conserved phenylalanine or tryptophan, so this is likely a read error. This chain joins TRBV24-1 and TRBJ2-7; no reliable D call. V shed 1 base and J shed 5 bases, with 2 bases lying between them. The CDR3 extends over 11 amino acids. Germline-derived CDR1 and CDR2 are KGHDR and SFDVKD. The CDR3 loop is CATSDLNEQYL. The CDR3 bases are TGTGCCACCAGTGATTTAAACGAGCAGTACCTC.

This clonotype has just a few counts. The rearrangement uses TRBV6-5 and TRBJ2-2, with TRBD2 matching over 11 bases. The V gene's germline CDR1 is MNHEY and CDR2 SVGAGI. After removal of 5 bases from V and 2 bases from J, the junction contained 4 bases not matched to a gene. This CDR3 has 16 residues. CDR3 sequence reads: CASSPTSGGNTGELFF. CDR3 DNA sequence: TGTGCCAGCAGTCCAACTAGCGGGGGAAACACCGGGGAGCTGTTTTTT.